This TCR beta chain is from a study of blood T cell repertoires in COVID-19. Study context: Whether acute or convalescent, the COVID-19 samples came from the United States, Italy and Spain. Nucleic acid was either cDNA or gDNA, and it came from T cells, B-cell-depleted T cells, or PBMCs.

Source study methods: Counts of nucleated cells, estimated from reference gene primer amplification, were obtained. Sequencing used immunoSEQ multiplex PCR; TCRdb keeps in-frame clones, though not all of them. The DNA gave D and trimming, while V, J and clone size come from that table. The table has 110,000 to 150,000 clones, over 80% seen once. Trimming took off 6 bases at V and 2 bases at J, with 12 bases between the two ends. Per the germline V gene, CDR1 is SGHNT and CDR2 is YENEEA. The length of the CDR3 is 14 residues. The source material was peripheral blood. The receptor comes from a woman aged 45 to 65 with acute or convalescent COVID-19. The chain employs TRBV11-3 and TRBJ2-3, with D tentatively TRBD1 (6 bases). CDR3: CASSTQGSTDTQYF. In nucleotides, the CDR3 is TGTGCCAGCAGTACGCAGGGGTCCACAGATACGCAGTATTTT.